This TCR beta chain was captured in a study of shared clonotypes between healthy human individuals (dated by TCRdb to 2020 to 2022). Looking at the study overall: A couple of women and a few men aged 18 to 49 years were included in the cohort. For each donor, three plates each were used for CD4 naive and CD4 memory, two plates were used for CD8 naive, and one plate was used for CD8 memory. The study deeply sequenced blood TCR repertoires of 5 or 6 healthy adults to estimate repertoire size and the extent of clonotype sharing between individuals. To increase sequencing depth and limit assay-specific biases, different laboratories used diverse techniques to prepare libraries and sequence TCR repertoires. Leukapheresis yielded between about 0.9 and 9.5 billion PBMCs per donor. Findings and caveats that apply to the study as a whole: Pairwise subsampling indicated that sequencing depth was expected to affect the degree of clonotype sharing among donors. About 5% of naive CD4, 3.5% of naive CD8, roughly 2.4% of memory CD4, and 0.4% of memory CD8 clonotypes were shared across a few donors. Rarefaction of sorted-subset datasets indicated incomplete sequencing despite the large sequencing depth. The genetic and exposure-history diversity represented was limited by the small number of donors. Larger estimated clonotype richness was generally found for naive subsets than for memory subsets. Sampling was limited to blood, and TCR repertoires in tissue likely differ from TCR repertoires in blood. Higher generation probabilities were observed for clonotypes shared by all four sorted-subset donors than for non-shared clonotypes.

Points on this clone: Its cognate antigen has yet to be identified. The input lacks base qualities; no much larger clone sits a single base away.

The donors were healthy, HIV-negative adults with no recently reported acute infections or vaccinations. Every donor was a Caucasian adult residing in Nashville, Tennessee, USA. Magnetic negative selection was used to enrich CD4+ T cells, after which naive cells were positively selected on CD45RA and the negative fraction became the memory subset. After blood collection by leukapheresis, PBMCs were isolated using Ficoll-Histopaque density gradient centrifugation and then cryopreserved in the vapor phase of liquid nitrogen. Purity and quantity of every magnetically sorted T cell population were checked by analytical flow cytometry. Genomic DNA was isolated from each sorted fraction and quantified by UV absorbance on a Nanodrop 2000c. TCR CDR3 regions were amplified from genomic DNA by multiplex PCR using the deep immunoSEQ assay. For each cell subset, the extracted genomic DNA was distributed evenly across all wells of several immunoSEQ 96-well plates, and each plate served as one replicate. Each replicate PCR for sorted subsets received about 200 ng genomic DNA, equal to around 32,000 T cell genomes. The purified libraries were quantified using a Qubit 3.0 fluorometer, sized with a Bioanalyzer 2100, and then quantified again using the KAPA Library Quantification kit. Each immunoSEQ 96-well plate was sequenced on its own single-read 150-cycle Illumina NextSeq 550 flow cell. The source study handled its data this way. Because the immunoSEQ output held only junctional sequences and lacked quality scores, the filtering could not match the filtering applied to full-length reads. To assign V/J genes and CDR3, sequences were annotated against IMGT germline references using PyIR, a Python wrapper for IgBLAST v1.9. Reads were filtered out if the reads had weak V/J assignments (E-value above 1e-6), no CDR3, stop codons, out-of-frame junctions, or ambiguous translated residues. V3J clonotypes were defined as sequences sharing the same inferred V gene, J gene, and CDR3 amino acid sequence. The percentage overlap between two repertoires was calculated by dividing the number of shared unique clonotypes by the size of the smaller repertoire. Repertoire richness was assessed with RTK rarefaction, the Chao1 estimator, and Recon v2.1 estimates of unobserved clonotypes. For all TCRbeta clonotypes obtained by the gDNA method from a handful of donors, generation probabilities were computed with OLGA. TCRdb provides this immuneACCESS table in a form limited to in-frame rearrangements. Some clones are lacking; in checked studies, under half of them reflect an unresolved V gene, and why the rest are absent is not known. V, J and clone size reflect that table, while D and trimming were determined from the DNA. The sample table holds approximately 1.5 million clones, of which around 98% were seen once. The ten largest clones capture approximately 0.45% of the sample.

The CDR3 holds 14 amino acids from the cysteine to the phenylalanine. Only the CDR3 portion is preserved as DNA: 42 bases, with reading frame beginning at the first base. Trimming costs V 4 bases and J 0 bases, and their ends lie 11 bases apart. CDR1 GTSNPN and CDR2 SVGIG were looked up in the germline V gene (reference sequence). Sequenced input: naive CD4+ T cells sorted from blood. The sample's cell subset or site label, decoded: CD45RA+ positively selected. The V and J segments used are TRBV30 and TRBJ2-3, with the D gene call left open. This TCR derives from a man aged 25 to 45 in good health. The CDR3 reads CAWKEQTSTDTQYF. The DNA reads TGTGCCTGGAAAGAGCAAACTAGCACAGATACGCAGTATTTT.